This TCR beta chain appears in the sequencing data of a study of blood T cell repertoires in COVID-19. Germline CDR1 SGHRS, CDR2 YFSETQ. The CDR3 covers 16 residues. The germline V and J ends were trimmed by 1 base and 7 bases, with 17 bases remaining between them. Produced via immunoSEQ multiplex PCR; TCRdb's table is partial and in-frame only. The table has about 73,000 clones, around four fifths seen once. This sequence was found in a man between 50 and 59 years old with active COVID-19. The chain carries TRBV5-1 and TRBJ1-4; tentative D call: TRBD1 (5 bases). Sequenced sample: peripheral blood. Here the CDR3 reads CASSLFGGRVGEKLFF. The CDR3 DNA reads TGCGCCAGCAGCTTGTTCGGTGGCAGGGTTGGTGAAAAACTGTTTTTT.